This is a list of T cell receptor beta chains from one sample in a study of shared clonotypes between healthy human individuals. Assay: immunoSEQ multiplex PCR; the TCRdb copy retains only in-frame clones and omits some. The sample has 2 million to 2.5 million clones, about 92% seen once. The sequenced sample was naive CD8+ T cells from PBMCs. These receptors were obtained from a man younger than 30 in good health. Some clones in this sample may be carry-over from other donors' samples. The CDR3 runs from the conserved cysteine through the conserved F or W. Fields, in order: J gene, D gene, clone size, V gene, CDR3 protein, CDR3 DNA. The D gene is left open where the match is weak. Clone size, where shown, is once, few, many, or a class for clones that have expanded.

TRBJ2-5	.	.	TRBV29-1	CSVEPHPGGAGETQYF	TGCAGCGTTGAACCCCATCCCGGGGGCGCGGGAGAGACCCAGTACTTC
TRBJ2-7	TRBD2	.	TRBV11-2	CASNLAGVSYEQYF	TGTGCCAGCAACCTAGCGGGCGTCTCCTACGAGCAGTACTTC
TRBJ2-7	.	once	TRBV4-1	CASSQVDLAGEQYF	TGCGCCAGCAGCCAAGTTGATTTGGCGGGAGAGCAGTACTTC
TRBJ1-1	TRBD1	.	TRBV4-3	CASSQVSMGRGKGNTEAFF	TGCGCCAGCAGCCAAGTTTCAATGGGCAGGGGGAAAGGGAACACTGAAGCTTTCTTT
TRBJ2-1	TRBD2	.	TRBV7-3	CASRTSGSGYEQFF	TGTGCCAGCAGGACTAGCGGGAGCGGCTATGAGCAGTTCTTC
TRBJ2-7	TRBD1	.	TRBV9	CASSLSGGSPSYEQYF	TGTGCCAGCAGCTTATCAGGGGGTAGCCCCTCCTACGAGCAGTACTTC
TRBJ2-1	.	.	TRBV28	CASSYGRNEQFF	TGTGCCAGCAGTTATGGGAGGAATGAGCAGTTCTTC
TRBJ1-6	TRBD1	.	TRBV11-1	CASSLLTGEGNSPLHF	TGTGCCAGCAGCTTATTAACAGGGGAAGGGAATTCACCCCTCCACTTT
TRBJ2-7	TRBD2	once	TRBV29-1	CSVGRGGGYEQYF	TGCAGCGTTGGTCGGGGGGGCGGTTACGAGCAGTACTTC
TRBJ1-1	.	.	TRBV7-9	CASSLYTENTEAFF	TGTGCCAGCAGCTTATATACAGAAAACACTGAAGCTTTCTTT
TRBJ2-1	TRBD1	.	TRBV4-1	CASSPSTGSYNEQFF	TGCGCCAGCAGCCCATCGACAGGGTCTTACAATGAGCAGTTCTTC
TRBJ2-7	TRBD1	.	TRBV19	CASSIIRDRGNEQYF	TGTGCCAGTAGTATTATCCGGGACAGGGGGAACGAGCAGTACTTC
TRBJ2-6	.	once	TRBV27	CASSLSETATISGANVLTF	TGTGCCAGCAGTTTATCCGAGACAGCGACCATCTCTGGGGCCAACGTCCTGACTTTC
TRBJ2-1	TRBD2	.	TRBV6-1	CASSDHSGSPPYYNEQFF	TGTGCCAGCAGTGACCATAGCGGGAGTCCCCCCTACTACAATGAGCAGTTCTTC
TRBJ2-3	.	.	TRBV5-1	CASSPLGSTSTDTQYF	TGCGCCAGCAGCCCCTTGGGATCTACTAGCACAGATACGCAGTATTTT
TRBJ2-7	TRBD2	.	TRBV4-3	CASSQGLAGGYEQYF	TGCGCCAGCAGCCAAGGTCTAGCGGGCGGTTACGAGCAGTACTTC
TRBJ1-5	.	.	TRBV15	CATSRVYGQTDQPQHF	TGTGCCACCAGCAGAGTTTATGGCCAGACGGATCAGCCCCAGCATTTT
TRBJ1-5	.	.	TRBV19	CASSIASLSNQPQHF	TGTGCCAGTAGTATAGCTAGCCTTAGCAATCAGCCCCAGCATTTT
TRBJ2-4	.	.	TRBV27	CASRKRGGASDDKNIQYF	TGTGCCAGCAGAAAGCGTGGGGGTGCGTCCGATGACAAAAACATTCAGTACTTC
TRBJ2-3	.	.	TRBV6-1	CASSEQFTPDTQYF	TGTGCCAGCAGTGAACAATTTACTCCAGATACGCAGTATTTT
TRBJ2-1	TRBD2	.	TRBV4-1	CASSQDIRTSGYNEQFF	TGCGCCAGCAGCCAAGATATAAGGACTAGCGGGTACAATGAGCAGTTCTTC
TRBJ2-7	.	.	TRBV7-2	CASSLALDRDYEQYF	TGTGCCAGCAGCTTAGCGCTCGATCGGGACTACGAGCAGTACTTC
TRBJ2-7	TRBD1	.	TRBV9	CASSPGTDPYEQYF	TGTGCCAGCAGCCCCGGGACAGATCCCTACGAGCAGTACTTC
TRBJ2-3	TRBD2	.	TRBV5-4	CASSFWGRAGTDTQYF	TGTGCCAGCAGCTTCTGGGGGAGGGCCGGCACAGATACGCAGTATTTT
TRBJ2-7	.	.	TRBV27	CASSMSTGQISYEQYF	TGTGCCAGCAGTATGTCAACGGGACAAATATCCTACGAGCAGTACTTC
TRBJ1-4	.	.	TRBV27	CASSHRPTGSNEKLFF	TGTGCCAGCAGTCACCGGCCGACAGGCTCTAATGAAAAACTGTTTTTT
TRBJ2-2	.	.	TRBV28	CASMGANHQTNTGELFF	TGTGCCAGCATGGGGGCCAATCACCAGACAAACACCGGGGAGCTGTTTTTT
TRBJ2-3	.	.	TRBV4-3	CASSQVTRSWADTQYF	TGCGCCAGCAGCCAAGTTACGAGATCCTGGGCAGATACGCAGTATTTT
TRBJ1-2	.	.	TRBV6-5	CASTGWAANYGYTF	TGTGCCAGCACCGGATGGGCTGCCAACTATGGCTACACCTTC
TRBJ2-2	.	.	TRBV9	CASSVRKDSYTGELFF	TGTGCCAGCAGCGTACGTAAGGACAGCTACACCGGGGAGCTGTTTTTT
TRBJ2-7	.	.	TRBV4-1	CASSQGYSLYEQYF	TGCGCCAGCAGCCAAGGGTACAGTTTATACGAGCAGTACTTC
TRBJ2-3	.	.	TRBV27	CASSLGPPAVSTDTQYF	TGTGCCAGCAGTTTAGGACCGCCGGCAGTGAGCACAGATACGCAGTATTTT
TRBJ1-3	.	.	TRBV11-2	CASSRGRGGTGNTIYF	TGTGCCAGCAGCCGTGGAAGGGGGGGCACTGGAAACACCATATATTTT
TRBJ1-1	.	.	TRBV6-5	CASSYREGLNTEAFF	TGTGCCAGCAGTTACAGGGAGGGGCTGAACACTGAAGCTTTCTTT
TRBJ1-5	.	.	TRBV4-1	CASSQDTTASNQPQHF	TGCGCCAGCAGCCAAGATACGACAGCTAGCAATCAGCCCCAGCATTTT
TRBJ2-3	TRBD2	.	TRBV15	CATSSRLAGDVDTQYF	TGTGCCACCAGCAGCCGACTAGCGGGAGATGTGGATACGCAGTATTTT
TRBJ2-1	.	.	TRBV2	CASSESESSYNEQFF	TGTGCCAGCAGTGAGAGTGAGAGCTCCTACAATGAGCAGTTCTTC
TRBJ2-1	TRBD2	.	TRBV19	CASSILAAFSYNEQFF	TGTGCCAGTAGTATTCTAGCGGCCTTCTCCTACAATGAGCAGTTCTTC
TRBJ2-7	.	.	TRBV9	CASSEPLQVRGEQYF	TGTGCCAGCAGCGAGCCCCTCCAGGTGCGAGGCGAGCAGTACTTC
TRBJ2-7	.	.	TRBV2	CASSDRAYEQYF	TGTGCCAGCAGTGACAGGGCCTACGAGCAGTACTTC
TRBJ2-2	.	.	TRBV29-1	CSVVLSSGELFF	TGCAGCGTTGTTCTTTCCTCCGGGGAGCTGTTTTTT